This T cell receptor beta chain was captured in a study of shared clonotypes between healthy human individuals. Study-level findings and limits: In this cohort, only blood was sampled, and tissue repertoires likely differ. Owing to a small donor count, the genetic and exposure-history diversity represented was limited.

Original processing notes: ImmunoSEQ gave junction-only sequences without quality scores, so filtering differed. Some clones are missing from TCRdb's copy, which holds only in-frame ones; the method was immunoSEQ multiplex PCR. V, J and clone size are those of that table, while D and trimming were read from the DNA. The table records hundreds of thousands of clones, roughly three quarters of them present only once. The table lists this clone with a few counts. As yet, its antigen is unknown. The sequenced sample was PBMCs. This TCR came from a woman aged 40 to 49 in good health. Some clones in this sample may be carry-over from other donors' samples.

The CDR3 reads CASSLALGSGANVLTF. As DNA, the CDR3 is TGCGCCAGCAGCTTGGCATTAGGGTCTGGGGCCAACGTCCTGACTTTC. The chain combines TRBV5-1 with TRBJ2-6, with D uncertain. Germline CDR1 is SGHRS and CDR2 is YFSETQ. The CDR3 spans 16 residues. The V end was cut by 0 bases, the J end by 1 base, with 8 bases between.